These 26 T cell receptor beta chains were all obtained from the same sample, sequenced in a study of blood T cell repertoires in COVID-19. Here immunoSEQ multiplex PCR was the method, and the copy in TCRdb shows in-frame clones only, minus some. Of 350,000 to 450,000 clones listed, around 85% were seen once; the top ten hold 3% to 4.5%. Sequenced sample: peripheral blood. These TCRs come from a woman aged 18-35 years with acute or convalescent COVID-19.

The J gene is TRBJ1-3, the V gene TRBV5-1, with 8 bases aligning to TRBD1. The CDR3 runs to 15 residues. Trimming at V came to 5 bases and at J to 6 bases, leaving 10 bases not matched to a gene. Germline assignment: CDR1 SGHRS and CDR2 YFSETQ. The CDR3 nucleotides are TGCGCCAGCAGGGGCATTCCAGGGGGCGAAAACACCATATATTTT. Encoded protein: CASRGIPGGENTIYF.

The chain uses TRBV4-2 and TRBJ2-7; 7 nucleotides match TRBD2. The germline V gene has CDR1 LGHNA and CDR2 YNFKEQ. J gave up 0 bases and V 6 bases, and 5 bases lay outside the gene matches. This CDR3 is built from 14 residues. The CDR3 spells CASRHGGDSYEQYF. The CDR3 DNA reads TGTGCCAGCAGGCATGGGGGGGACTCCTACGAGCAGTACTTC.

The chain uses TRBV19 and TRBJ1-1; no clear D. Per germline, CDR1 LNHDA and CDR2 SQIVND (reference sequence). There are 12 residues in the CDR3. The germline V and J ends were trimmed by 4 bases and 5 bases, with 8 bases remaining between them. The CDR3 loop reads CASSKSRTEAFF. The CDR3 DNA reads TGTGCCAGTAGTAAATCACGGACTGAAGCTTTCTTT.

The CDR3 DNA sequence: TGTGCCACCAGCAGTAGGGGAGGAGGCTACACCTTC. Its translation is CATSSRGGGYTF. The chain couples TRBV15 to TRBJ1-2; D is perhaps TRBD1 (5 bases). This CDR3 comprises 12 residues. Between the trimmed V and J ends, which lost 3 bases and 8 bases, there was a span of 10 bases. Germline V CDR1 and CDR2: LNHNV, YYDKDF (reference sequence).

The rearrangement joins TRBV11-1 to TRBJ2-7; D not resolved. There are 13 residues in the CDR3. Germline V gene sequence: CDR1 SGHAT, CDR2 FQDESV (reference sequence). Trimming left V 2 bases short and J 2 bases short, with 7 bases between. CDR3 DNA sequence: TGTGCCAGCAGCTTACAGTCGCCCTACGAGCAGTACTTC. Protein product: CASSLQSPYEQYF.

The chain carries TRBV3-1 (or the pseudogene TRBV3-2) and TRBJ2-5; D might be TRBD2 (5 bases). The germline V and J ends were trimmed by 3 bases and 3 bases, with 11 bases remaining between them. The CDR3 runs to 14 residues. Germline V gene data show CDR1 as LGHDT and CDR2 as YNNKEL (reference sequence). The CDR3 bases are TGTGCCAGCAGCCAGAGTTCGGGGAAAGAGACCCAGTACTTC. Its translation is CASSQSSGKETQYF.

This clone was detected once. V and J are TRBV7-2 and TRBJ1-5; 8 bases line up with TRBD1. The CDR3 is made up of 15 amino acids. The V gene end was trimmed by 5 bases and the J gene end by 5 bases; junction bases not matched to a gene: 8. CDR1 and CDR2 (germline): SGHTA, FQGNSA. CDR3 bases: TGTGCCAGCAGCGCCCGACAGGGGCCAGATCAGCCCCAGCATTTT. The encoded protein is CASSARQGPDQPQHF.

CDR3 in amino acids: CASSYWGEAYEQYF. The CDR3 region has the DNA TGTGCCAGCAGTTACTGGGGGGAGGCCTACGAGCAGTACTTC. This rearrangement joins TRBV28 to TRBJ2-7; possible D gene TRBD2, 6 bases. The CDR3 runs to 14 residues. V was clipped by 4 bases and J by 2 bases, with 12 bases between them. Germline CDR1 MDHEN, CDR2 SYDVKM.

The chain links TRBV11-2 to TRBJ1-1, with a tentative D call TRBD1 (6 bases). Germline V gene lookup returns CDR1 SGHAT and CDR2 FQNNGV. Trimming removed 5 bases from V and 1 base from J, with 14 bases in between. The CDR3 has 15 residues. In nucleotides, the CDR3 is TGTGCCAGCAGCACAACTGTAGGGGGGAACACTGAAGCTTTCTTT. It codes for CASSTTVGGNTEAFF.

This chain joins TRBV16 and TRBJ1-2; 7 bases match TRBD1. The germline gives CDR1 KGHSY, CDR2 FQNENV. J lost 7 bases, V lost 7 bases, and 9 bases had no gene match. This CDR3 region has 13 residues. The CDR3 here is CASIQVTGIGYTF. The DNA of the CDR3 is TGTGCCAGCATCCAGGTGACAGGGATTGGCTACACCTTC. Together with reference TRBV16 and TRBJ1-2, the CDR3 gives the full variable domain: GEEVAQTPKHLVRGEGQKAKLYCAPIKGHSYVFWYQQVLKNEFKFLISFQNENVFDETGMPKERFSAKCLPNSPCSLEIQATKLEDSAVYFCASIQVTGIGYTFGSGTRLTVV.

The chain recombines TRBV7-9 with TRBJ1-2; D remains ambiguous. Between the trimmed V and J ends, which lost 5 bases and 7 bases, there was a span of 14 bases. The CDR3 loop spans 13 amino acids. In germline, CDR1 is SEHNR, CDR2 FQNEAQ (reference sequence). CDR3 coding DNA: TGTGCCAGCAGCCCCTCCCGGGGTCCTGGCTACACCTTC. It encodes CASSPSRGPGYTF. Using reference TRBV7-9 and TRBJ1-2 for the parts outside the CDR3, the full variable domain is DTGVSQNPRHKITKRGQNVTFRCDPISEHNRLYWYRQTLGQGPEFLTYFQNEAQLEKSRLLSDRFSAERPKGSFSTLEIQRTEQGDSAMYLCASSPSRGPGYTFGSGTRLTVV.

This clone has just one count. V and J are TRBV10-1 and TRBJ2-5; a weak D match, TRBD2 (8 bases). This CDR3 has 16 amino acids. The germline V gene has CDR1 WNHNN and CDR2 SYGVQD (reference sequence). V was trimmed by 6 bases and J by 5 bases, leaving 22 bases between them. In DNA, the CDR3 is TGCGCCAGCAGGGCCCCCCGGGAGGGGGCTCGGGAGACCCAGTACTTC. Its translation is CASRAPREGARETQYF.

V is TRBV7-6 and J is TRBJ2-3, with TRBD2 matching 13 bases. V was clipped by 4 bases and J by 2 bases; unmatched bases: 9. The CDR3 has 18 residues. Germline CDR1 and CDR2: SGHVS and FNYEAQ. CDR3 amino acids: CASSYPGLAGRDTDTQYF. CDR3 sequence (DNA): TGTGCCAGCAGCTACCCGGGACTAGCGGGGAGGGACACAGATACGCAGTATTTT. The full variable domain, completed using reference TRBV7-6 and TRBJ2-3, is GAGVSQSPRYKVTKRGQDVALRCDPISGHVSLYWYRQALGQGPEFLTYFNYEAQQDKSGLPNDRFSAERPEGSISTLTIQRTEQRDSAMYRCASSYPGLAGRDTDTQYFGPGTRLTVL.

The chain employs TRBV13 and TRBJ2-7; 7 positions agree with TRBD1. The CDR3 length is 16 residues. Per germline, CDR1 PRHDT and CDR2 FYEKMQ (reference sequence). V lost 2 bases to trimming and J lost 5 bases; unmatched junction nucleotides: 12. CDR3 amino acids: CASSLTSRDRLHEQYF. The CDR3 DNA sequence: TGTGCCAGCAGCTTAACTTCCCGGGACAGACTCCACGAGCAGTACTTC.

The CDR3 coding sequence is TGTGCCAGCAGCCTAAGGACAGGAGGCAACTATGGCTACACCTTC. This translates into CASSLRTGGNYGYTF. V and J are TRBV7-2 and TRBJ1-2, with 7 nucleotides matching TRBD1. Germline CDR1 is SGHTA and CDR2 is FQGNSA. V was pared by 5 bases and J by 2 bases, with 8 bases of the junction left unmatched. CDR3 size: 15 residues.

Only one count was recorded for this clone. CDR3 loop: CASSILLRRSNQPQHF. CDR3 nucleotide sequence: TGTGCCAGTAGTATACTTCTCAGGCGTAGCAATCAGCCCCAGCATTTT. The V and J genes are TRBV19 and TRBJ1-5; the D is unclear. Germline assignment: CDR1 LNHDA and CDR2 SQIVND (reference sequence). This CDR3 comprises 16 residues. V gave up 2 bases and J gave up 0 bases, with 11 bases separating them. Looking up the rest from reference TRBV19 and TRBJ1-5 gives the full variable domain: DGGITQSPKYLFRKEGQNVTLSCEQNLNHDAMYWYRQDPGQGLRLIYYSQIVNDFQKGDIAEGYSVSREKKESFPLTVTSAQKNPTAFYLCASSILLRRSNQPQHFGDGTRLSIL.

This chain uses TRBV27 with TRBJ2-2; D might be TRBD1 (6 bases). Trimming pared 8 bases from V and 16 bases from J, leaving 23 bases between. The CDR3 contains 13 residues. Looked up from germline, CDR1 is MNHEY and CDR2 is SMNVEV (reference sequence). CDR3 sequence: CASGLGTTGTWFF. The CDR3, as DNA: TGTGCCAGCGGGCTCGGTACAACCGGGACATGGTTTTTT.

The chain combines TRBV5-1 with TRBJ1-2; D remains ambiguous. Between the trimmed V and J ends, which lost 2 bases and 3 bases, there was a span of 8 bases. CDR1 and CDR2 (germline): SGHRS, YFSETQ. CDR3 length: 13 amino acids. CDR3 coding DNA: TGCGCCAGCAGCTTCCTGGCAGACTATGGCTACACCTTC. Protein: CASSFLADYGYTF.

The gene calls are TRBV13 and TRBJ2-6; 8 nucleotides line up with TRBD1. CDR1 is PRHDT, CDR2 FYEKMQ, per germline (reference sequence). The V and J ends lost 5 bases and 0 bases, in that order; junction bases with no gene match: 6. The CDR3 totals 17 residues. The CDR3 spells CASSPGQGPSGANVLTF. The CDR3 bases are TGTGCCAGCAGCCCAGGACAGGGCCCCTCTGGGGCCAACGTCCTGACTTTC.

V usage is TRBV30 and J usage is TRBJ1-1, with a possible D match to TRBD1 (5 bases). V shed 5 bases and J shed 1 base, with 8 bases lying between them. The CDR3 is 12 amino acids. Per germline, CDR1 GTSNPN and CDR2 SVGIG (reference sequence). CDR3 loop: CAWVRGNTEAFF. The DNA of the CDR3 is TGTGCCTGGGTAAGGGGGAACACTGAAGCTTTCTTT.

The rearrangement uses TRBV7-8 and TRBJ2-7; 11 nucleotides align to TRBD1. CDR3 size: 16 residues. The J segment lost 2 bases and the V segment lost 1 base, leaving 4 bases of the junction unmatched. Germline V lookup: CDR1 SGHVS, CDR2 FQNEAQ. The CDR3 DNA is TGTGCCAGCAGCTTAGATTCGGGACAGGGGGCCTACGAGCAGTACTTC. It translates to CASSLDSGQGAYEQYF.

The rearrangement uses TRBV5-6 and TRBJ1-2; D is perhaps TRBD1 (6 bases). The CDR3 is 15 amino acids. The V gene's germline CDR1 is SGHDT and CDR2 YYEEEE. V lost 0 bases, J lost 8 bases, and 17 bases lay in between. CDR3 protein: CASSLERGALGGYTF. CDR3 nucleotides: TGTGCCAGCAGCTTGGAGCGGGGGGCACTCGGCGGCTACACCTTC.

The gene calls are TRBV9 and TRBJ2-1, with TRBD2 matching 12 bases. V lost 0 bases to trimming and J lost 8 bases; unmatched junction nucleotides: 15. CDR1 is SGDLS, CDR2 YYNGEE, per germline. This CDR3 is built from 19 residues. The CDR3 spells CASSVGSGLTSGRSDEQFF. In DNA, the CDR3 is TGTGCCAGCAGCGTAGGAAGTGGGTTAACTAGCGGGAGGTCAGATGAGCAGTTCTTC.

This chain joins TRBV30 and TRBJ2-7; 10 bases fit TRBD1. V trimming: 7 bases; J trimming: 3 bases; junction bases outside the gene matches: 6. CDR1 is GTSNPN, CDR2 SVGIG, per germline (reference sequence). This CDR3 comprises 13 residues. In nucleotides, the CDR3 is TGTGCCTACCTCGGGGACAGGGGCTACGAGCAGTACTTC. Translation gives CAYLGDRGYEQYF.

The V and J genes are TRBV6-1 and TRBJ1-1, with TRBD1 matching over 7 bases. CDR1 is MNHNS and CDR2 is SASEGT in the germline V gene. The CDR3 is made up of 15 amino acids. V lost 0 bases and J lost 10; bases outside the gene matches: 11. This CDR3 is CASSEAGTARLGAFF. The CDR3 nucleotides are TGTGCCAGCAGTGAAGCAGGGACAGCCCGCTTGGGAGCTTTCTTT.

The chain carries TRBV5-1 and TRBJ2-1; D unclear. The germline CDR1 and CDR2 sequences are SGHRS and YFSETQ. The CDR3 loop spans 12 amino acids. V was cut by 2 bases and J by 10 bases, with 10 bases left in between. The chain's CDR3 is CASSFSPPEQFF. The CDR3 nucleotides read TGCGCCAGCAGCTTTTCTCCTCCCGAGCAGTTCTTC.